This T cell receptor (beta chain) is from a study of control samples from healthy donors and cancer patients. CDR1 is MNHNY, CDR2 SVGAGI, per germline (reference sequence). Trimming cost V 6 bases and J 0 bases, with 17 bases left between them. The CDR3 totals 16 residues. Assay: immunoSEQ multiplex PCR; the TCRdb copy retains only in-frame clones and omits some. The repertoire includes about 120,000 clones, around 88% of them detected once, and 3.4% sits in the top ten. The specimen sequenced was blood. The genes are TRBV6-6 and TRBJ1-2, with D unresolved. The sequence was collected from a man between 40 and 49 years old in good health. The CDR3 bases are TGTGCCAGCAGGACCGTTGTTTTGGGGACTAACTATGGCTACACCTTC. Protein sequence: CASRTVVLGTNYGYTF.